This TCR beta chain comes out of a study of post-analysis software for immune sequencing data. Study-level background: Relapsing-remitting, secondary progressive and progressive-relapsing courses of multiple sclerosis were included.

This clonotype was picked up a small number of times. Its specificity is not known. cDNA libraries of TCR beta carried unique molecular identifiers. Input amounts of 1 to 10 million T cells were used. These gave some 500,000 cDNA molecules, so each molecule approximated one T cell. TCRdb called the PCR reads again in MiXCR, with one record for every CDR3 protein. The repertoire includes about 810,000 distinct CDR3 sequences, around 50% of them detected once, and approximately 4.5% sits in the top ten. There are 11 residues in the CDR3. Between the trimmed V and J ends, which lost 5 bases and 8 bases, there was a span of 12 bases. Germline V gives CDR1 SQVTM, CDR2 ANQGSEA. General study findings and limits: Among multiple sclerosis patients, normalized Chao1 diversity was significantly below that of controls. Included in a set of about 5 TRBV segments more frequent in patients than controls were TRBV5-6, TRBV5-1 and TRBV20-1. Analysis by F measure revealed that same-batch samples clustered strongly together.

Sequenced material: blood. The rearrangement joins TRBV29-1 to TRBJ1-1; TRBD1 is a possible D gene (5 bases). The clonotype was recovered from a girl aged 10-17 years with multiple sclerosis. CDR3 in amino acids: CSVRRAGEAFF. In nucleotides, the CDR3 is TGCAGCGTTAGGCGGGCAGGGGAAGCTTTCTTT.